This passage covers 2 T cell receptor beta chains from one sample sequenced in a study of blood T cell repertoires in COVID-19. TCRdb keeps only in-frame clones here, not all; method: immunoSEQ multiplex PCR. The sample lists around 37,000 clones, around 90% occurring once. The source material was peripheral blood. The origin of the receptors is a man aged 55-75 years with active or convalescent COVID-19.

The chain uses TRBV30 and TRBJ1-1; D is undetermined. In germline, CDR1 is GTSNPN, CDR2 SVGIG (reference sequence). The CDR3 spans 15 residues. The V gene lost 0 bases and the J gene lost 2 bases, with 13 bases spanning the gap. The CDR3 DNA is TGTGCCTGGAGTGTACGGAGGGCTGTTAACACTGAAGCTTTCTTT. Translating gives CAWSVRRAVNTEAFF.

In nucleotides, the CDR3 is TGTGCCAGCAGGGGGGGACTGCATAATGAAAAACTGTTTTTT. Protein product: CASRGGLHNEKLFF. This rearrangement joins TRBV7-9 to TRBJ1-4, with a tentative D call TRBD1 (5 bases). V lost 6 bases and J 4 bases, leaving 12 bases between the germline ends. Germline assignment: CDR1 SEHNR and CDR2 FQNEAQ (reference sequence). The CDR3 extends over 14 amino acids.